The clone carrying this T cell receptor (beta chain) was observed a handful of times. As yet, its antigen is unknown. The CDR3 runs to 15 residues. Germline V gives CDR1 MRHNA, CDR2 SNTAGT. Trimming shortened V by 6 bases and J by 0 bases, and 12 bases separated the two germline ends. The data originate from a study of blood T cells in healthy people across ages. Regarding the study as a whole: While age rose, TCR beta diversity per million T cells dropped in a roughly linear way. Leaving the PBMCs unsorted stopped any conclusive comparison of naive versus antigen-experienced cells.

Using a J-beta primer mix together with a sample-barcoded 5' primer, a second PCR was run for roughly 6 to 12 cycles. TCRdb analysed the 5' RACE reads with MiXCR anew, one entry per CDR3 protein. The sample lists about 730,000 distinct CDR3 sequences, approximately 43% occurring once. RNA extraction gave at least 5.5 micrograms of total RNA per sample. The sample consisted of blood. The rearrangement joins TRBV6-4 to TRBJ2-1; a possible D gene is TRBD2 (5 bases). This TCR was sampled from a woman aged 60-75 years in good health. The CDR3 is CASRREPHSYNEQFF. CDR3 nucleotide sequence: TGTGCCAGCAGAAGGGAGCCACACTCCTACAATGAGCAGTTCTTC.